This passage covers 30 T cell receptor beta chains from one sample sequenced in a study of breast tumors, draining lymph nodes, adjacent tissues. Axillary draining lymph nodes of breast cancer patients supplied the node samples. TCRdb ran MiXCR on the multiplex PCR reads and lists one entry per CDR3 protein. The sample comprises 130,000 or so distinct CDR3 sequences, 20% to 25% of which are singletons, and 2% to 2.5% rests with the top ten. The specimen was axillary lymph node tissue. Receptor source: a female donor with breast cancer. Some clones in this sample may be carry-over from other donors' samples.

As concerns this clonotype: A much larger clone differs by one base, so this may be a read error. The rearrangement links TRBV28 to TRBJ1-2, with a weak D call TRBD1 (5 bases). The germline gives CDR1 MDHEN, CDR2 SYDVKM. Trimming removed 6 bases from V and 4 bases from J, with 12 bases in between. CDR3 size: 13 residues. The CDR3, as DNA: TGTGCCAGCAGGAAGGCAGGGATCTATGGCTACACCTTC. As protein: CASRKAGIYGYTF.

This clonotype was recorded many times. The chain couples TRBV30 to TRBJ1-2; D remains unclear. This CDR3 is built from 12 residues. V gave up 2 bases and J gave up 3 bases, with 7 bases separating them. Germline loops: CDR1 GTSNPN, CDR2 SVGIG (reference sequence). The DNA for the CDR3 is TGTGCCTGGAGTCGCGATCACTATGGCTACACCTTC. This gives the protein CAWSRDHYGYTF.

This clonotype has a count of ten or more. The chain couples TRBV24-1 to TRBJ1-4, with D uncertain. CDR1 is KGHDR and CDR2 is SFDVKD in the germline V gene. The CDR3 has 19 residues. Trimming cost V 9 bases and J 0 bases, with 25 bases left between them. CDR3 sequence: CATQAHRFHRTTTNEKLFF. CDR3 nucleotides: TGTGCCACCCAAGCCCATCGGTTCCATCGTACTACAACTAATGAAAAACTGTTTTTT.

Notes on this clonotype: Possible read error: a much larger clone is one base away. This chain connects TRBV19 to TRBJ1-6; D is undetermined. V was trimmed by 6 bases and J by 5 bases, leaving 14 bases between them. The germline V gene encodes CDR1 LNHDA and CDR2 SQIVND (reference sequence). This CDR3 spans 15 amino acids. The CDR3 DNA reads as TGTGCCAGTAGCTCCTCGGACGGGGATAATTCACCCCTCCACTTT. It yields the protein CASSSSDGDNSPLHF.

Worth noting for this clonotype: This sequence may be a read error, since a much larger clone differs from it by one base. The DNA for the CDR3 is TGTGCCAGTAGTGCGGGAGGTATCTACGAGCAGTACTTC. Its protein is CASSAGGIYEQYF. This rearrangement joins TRBV19 to TRBJ2-7, with 8 bases lining up with TRBD2. CDR3 size: 13 residues. Looked up from germline, CDR1 is LNHDA and CDR2 is SQIVND (reference sequence). The V gene end was trimmed by 5 bases and the J gene end by 3 bases; junction bases not matched to a gene: 3.

This clonotype occurred many times. This chain joins TRBV2 and TRBJ2-7, with TRBD2 identical over 7 bases. Germline-derived CDR1 and CDR2 are SNHLY and FYNNEI. Trimming at V came to 0 bases and at J to 5 bases, leaving 7 bases not matched to a gene. The CDR3 consists of 15 residues. The CDR3 sequence is CASSEARAGYDEQYF. CDR3 nucleotides: TGTGCCAGCAGTGAAGCGCGAGCGGGGTACGACGAGCAGTACTTC.

The table lists this clonotype with many counts. The genes are TRBV18 and TRBJ1-2; D call uncertain. Germline values: CDR1 KGHSH, CDR2 LQKENI. V was trimmed by 4 bases and J by 4 bases, leaving 10 bases between them. The CDR3 contains 13 residues. In DNA, the CDR3 is TGTGCCAGCTCACGTGCTCCGGCCTATGGCTACACCTTC. Translated: CASSRAPAYGYTF. The entire variable domain, with the rest obtained from reference TRBV18 and TRBJ1-2, is as follows: NAGVMQNPRHLVRRRGQEARLRCSPMKGHSHVYWYRQLPEEGLKFMVYLQKENIIDESGMPKERFSAEFPKEGPSILRIQQVVRGDSAAYFCASSRAPAYGYTFGSGTRLTVV.

This clonotype was detected ten times or more. This chain connects TRBV18 to TRBJ2-3; D not certain. The CDR3 loop spans 14 amino acids. V was pared by 0 bases and J by 2 bases, with 6 bases between. Germline lookup yields CDR1 KGHSH and CDR2 LQKENI. The CDR3 DNA sequence: TGTGCCAGCTCACCACCCCAGCACACAGATACGCAGTATTTT. The encoded protein is CASSPPQHTDTQYF. Variable domain in full (rest from reference TRBV18 and TRBJ2-3): NAGVMQNPRHLVRRRGQEARLRCSPMKGHSHVYWYRQLPEEGLKFMVYLQKENIIDESGMPKERFSAEFPKEGPSILRIQQVVRGDSAAYFCASSPPQHTDTQYFGPGTRLTVL.

Regarding this clonotype: A much more abundant neighbour one base away suggests this may be a read error. The V gene is TRBV30, the J gene TRBJ2-1; D gene ambiguous. Per germline, CDR1 GTSNPN and CDR2 SVGIG (reference sequence). This CDR3 spans 12 amino acids. This CDR3 reads CAWRPVYNGQFF. Written as DNA, the CDR3 is TGTGCCTGGAGGCCGGTCTACAATGGGCAGTTCTTC.

V is TRBV3-1 and J is TRBJ2-2, with TRBD2 matching 13 bases. The trim removed 3 bases at V and 2 bases at J, leaving 3 bases unmatched. CDR1 and CDR2 from the germline V gene are LGHDT and YNNKEL (reference sequence). The CDR3 has 17 residues. The CDR3 DNA follows: TGTGCCAGCAGCCAGGGACTAGCGGGACCTAACACCGGGGAGCTGTTTTTT. Encoded protein: CASSQGLAGPNTGELFF.

With respect to this clonotype: A much bigger clone sits one base away, suggesting this may be a read error. This chain joins TRBV2 and TRBJ2-1; no clear D gene. The CDR3 contains 14 residues. V lost 6 bases and J 9 bases, leaving 18 bases between the germline ends. Germline CDR1 SNHLY, CDR2 FYNNEI. CDR3 DNA sequence: TGTGCCAGCAGCCTCAATTTCGGAAGGGCTGAGCAGTTCTTC. Amino acid sequence: CASSLNFGRAEQFF. Filled out from reference TRBV2 and TRBJ2-1, the complete variable domain reads EPEVTQTPSHQVTQMGQEVILRCVPISNHLYFYWYRQILGQKVEFLVSFYNNEISEKSEIFDDQFSVERPDGSNFTLKIRSTKLEDSAMYFCASSLNFGRAEQFFGPGTRLTVL.

There are many counts of this clonotype. This chain uses TRBV5-1 with TRBJ2-7; perhaps TRBD2 as D (6 bases). Germline-derived CDR1 and CDR2 are SGHRS and YFSETQ. CDR3 length: 15 amino acids. V dropped 5 bases and J dropped 3 bases, with 18 bases sitting between them. This CDR3 reads CASRRTGTPNYEQYF. The CDR3 nucleotides read TGCGCCAGCAGGAGGACCGGGACTCCTAACTACGAGCAGTACTTC.

Many counts were recorded for this clonotype. The chain combines TRBV7-9 with TRBJ2-1, with D unclear. The V gene lost 5 bases and the J gene lost 5 bases, with 13 bases spanning the gap. Germline CDR1 SEHNR, CDR2 FQNEAQ (reference sequence). This CDR3 region has 14 residues. The DNA of the CDR3 is TGTGCCAGCAGCCTAACGGTCGCAAACAATGAGCAGTTCTTC. Protein product: CASSLTVANNEQFF.

This clonotype was observed at least ten times. The chain employs TRBV12-3 or TRBV12-4 and TRBJ2-7, with 8 bases lining up with TRBD2. V lost 7 bases to trimming and J lost 5 bases; unmatched junction nucleotides: 7. There are 13 residues in the CDR3. CDR3: CASTLGLEDEQYF. In DNA form, the CDR3 reads TGTGCCAGCACTCTGGGACTAGAGGACGAGCAGTACTTC.

There are a few counts of this clonotype. The chain employs TRBV3-1 and TRBJ2-6; weak D call: TRBD1 (6 bases). CDR1 and CDR2 from the germline V gene are LGHDT and YNNKEL (reference sequence). V dropped 2 bases and J dropped 3 bases, with 8 bases sitting between them. The CDR3 has 15 residues. The DNA of the CDR3 is TGTGCCAGCAGCCAACGACAGGTTGGGGCCAACGTCCTGACTTTC. Its translation: CASSQRQVGANVLTF.

This clonotype was seen ten or more times. The J gene is TRBJ1-4, the V gene TRBV5-4; D is unclear. Trimming left V 4 bases short and J 8 bases short, with 15 bases between. The CDR3 runs 14 residues. Germline-derived CDR1 and CDR2 are SGHNT and YYREEE (reference sequence). This chain's CDR3 is CASSPGTGREKLFF. As DNA, the CDR3 is TGTGCCAGCAGCCCCGGTACGGGGAGGGAAAAACTGTTTTTT.

This clonotype was recorded a few times. The chain has TRBV3-1 and TRBJ2-3; 12 nucleotides match TRBD2. Germline V CDR1 and CDR2: LGHDT, YNNKEL (reference sequence). With V trimmed by 4 bases and J by 4 bases, 6 bases remained unmatched. This CDR3 contains 16 residues. CDR3 region: CASSLWTSGTADTQYF. CDR3 bases: TGTGCCAGCAGCCTCTGGACTAGCGGGACGGCAGATACGCAGTATTTT.

A few counts support this clonotype. The genes are TRBV28 and TRBJ2-1; 9 bases align to TRBD2. The CDR3 extends over 15 amino acids. V trimming: 2 bases; J trimming: 8 bases; junction bases outside the gene matches: 7. Per germline, CDR1 MDHEN and CDR2 SYDVKM. The CDR3 is CASSLSLAGRDEQFF. DNA for the CDR3: TGTGCCAGCAGTTTAAGTCTAGCGGGAAGAGATGAGCAGTTCTTC.

This clonotype was observed many times. In DNA, the CDR3 is TGTGCCAGCTCACCATCGGGGGATGGTAGCGGTACGCAGTATTTT. Protein: CASSPSGDGSGTQYF. V gene TRBV18 combines with J gene TRBJ2-3, with D perhaps TRBD2 (6 bases). Trimming left V 2 bases short and J 8 bases short, with 17 bases between. The CDR3 is 15 amino acids. Germline V lookup: CDR1 KGHSH, CDR2 LQKENI.

This clonotype was observed at least ten times. V gene TRBV7-9 combines with J gene TRBJ2-3, with D uncertain. Trimming removed 1 base at V and 2 bases at J, with 7 bases between. This CDR3 contains 14 residues. Looked up from germline, CDR1 is SEHNR and CDR2 is FQNEAQ (reference sequence). The DNA for the CDR3 is TGTGCCAGCAGCTTAGGGCGGCCCACAGATACGCAGTATTTT. This gives the protein CASSLGRPTDTQYF.

This clonotype was seen repeatedly, ten times or more. This rearrangement joins TRBV20-1 to TRBJ1-5, with D possibly matching TRBD1 (5 bases). V was clipped by 3 bases and J by 0 bases, with 9 bases between them. This CDR3 is 14 amino acids long. Looked up from germline, CDR1 is DFQATT and CDR2 is SNEGSKA (reference sequence). The CDR3 DNA reads as TGCAGTGCTAGTAGGGGTTATAGCAATCAGCCCCAGCATTTT. As protein: CSASRGYSNQPQHF.

Many counts were recorded for this clonotype. The chain links TRBV5-8 to TRBJ2-1; the match to TRBD2 covers 7 bases. CDR1 and CDR2 from the germline V gene are SGHTS and YDEGEE. The CDR3 length is 16 residues. Trimming took 1 base from V and 3 from J; bases not matched to a gene: 7. The CDR3 bases are TGTGCCAGCAGCTTGAGGTCTAGCGGATTCTACAATGAGCAGTTCTTC. It encodes CASSLRSSGFYNEQFF.

This clonotype came up a few times. A much larger clone is a single base away; this may be a read error. This chain uses TRBV30 with TRBJ2-7, with D perhaps TRBD1 or TRBD2 (5 bases each). The CDR3 has 14 residues. Germline-derived CDR1 and CDR2 are GTSNPN and SVGIG (reference sequence). The V gene lost 2 bases and the J gene lost 2 bases, with 13 bases spanning the gap. The CDR3 DNA reads as TGTGCCTGGAGTAAAGGGACGGGTGCCTACGAGCAGTACTTC. Translation gives CAWSKGTGAYEQYF.

As to this clonotype: Just one base apart from a much larger clone, this may be a read error. The chain has TRBV19 and TRBJ2-7; tentatively, D is TRBD1 (6 bases). CDR1 is LNHDA, CDR2 SQIVND, per germline (reference sequence). The V end was cut by 4 bases, the J end by 5 bases, with 9 bases between. The CDR3 extends over 12 amino acids. CDR3 bases: TGTGCCAGTAGTACTGGGGGCCACGAGCAGTACTTC. Translation gives CASSTGGHEQYF. Supplemented by reference TRBV19 and TRBJ2-7, the full variable domain reads DGGITQSPKYLFRKEGQNVTLSCEQNLNHDAMYWYRQDPGQGLRLIYYSQIVNDFQKGDIAEGYSVSREKKESFPLTVTSAQKNPTAFYLCASSTGGHEQYFGPGTRLTVT.

In this sample, this clonotype turned up many times. The gene calls are TRBV7-8 and TRBJ2-7; TRBD1 matches at 8 bases. J gave up 3 bases and V 5 bases, and 6 bases lay outside the gene matches. The CDR3 contains 14 residues. Per the germline V gene, CDR1 is SGHVS and CDR2 is FQNEAQ. The CDR3 nucleotides are TGTGCCAGCAGCCGACAGGGGTCTCTCTACGAGCAGTACTTC. As protein: CASSRQGSLYEQYF.

V gene TRBV27 combines with J gene TRBJ1-4; 9 nucleotides match TRBD1. Trimming at V came to 8 bases and at J to 8 bases, leaving 12 bases not matched to a gene. The CDR3 extends over 15 amino acids. Germline lookup yields CDR1 MNHEY and CDR2 SMNVEV (reference sequence). CDR3 DNA: TGTGCCAGCGGGCCCCTAACAGGGGGCTCCGAAAAACTGTTTTTT. This codes for CASGPLTGGSEKLFF.

This clonotype was seen at least ten times. Its ends do not fully match the called genes, so a read error is possible. The chain uses TRBV5-1 and TRBJ2-1, with TRBD2 matching 8 bases. The length of the CDR3 is 15 residues. Germline CDR1 SGHRS, CDR2 YFSETQ. The CDR3 nucleotides are TGTGCCAGCAGCCCAGGGACTAGCTCCTACAATGAGCAGTTCTTC. Residues: CASSPGTSSYNEQFF.

This clonotype appeared many times. The chain uses TRBV19 and TRBJ1-2; D gene uncertain. The V end was cut by 5 bases, the J end by 4 bases, with 14 bases between. The CDR3 consists of 14 residues. CDR1 and CDR2 from the germline V gene are LNHDA and SQIVND (reference sequence). In DNA form, the CDR3 reads TGTGCCAGTAGTGCAGTGACCGCCCTCTATGGCTACACCTTC. It yields the protein CASSAVTALYGYTF.

Concerning this clonotype: One junction end does not reproduce the germline sequence, and a read error may be involved. The chain combines TRBV11-2 with TRBJ1-2, with 7 bases fitting TRBD1. The CDR3 has 16 amino acids. CDR1 SGHAT and CDR2 FQNNGV come from the germline V gene. The CDR3 DNA reads TGTGCCAGCAGCTCACTTAAGACAGGGAAGCTGTATGGCTACGCCTTC. Its protein product is CASSSLKTGKLYGYAF.

This clonotype appeared a few times. CDR3 nucleotide sequence: TGTGCCAGCTCACCATCCGATCTCTCTGGGGCCAACGTCCTGACTTTC. It encodes CASSPSDLSGANVLTF. This chain links TRBV18 with TRBJ2-6; D gene ambiguous. Trimming removed 2 bases at V and 0 bases at J, with 8 bases between. This CDR3 spans 16 amino acids. Germline V lookup: CDR1 KGHSH, CDR2 LQKENI.